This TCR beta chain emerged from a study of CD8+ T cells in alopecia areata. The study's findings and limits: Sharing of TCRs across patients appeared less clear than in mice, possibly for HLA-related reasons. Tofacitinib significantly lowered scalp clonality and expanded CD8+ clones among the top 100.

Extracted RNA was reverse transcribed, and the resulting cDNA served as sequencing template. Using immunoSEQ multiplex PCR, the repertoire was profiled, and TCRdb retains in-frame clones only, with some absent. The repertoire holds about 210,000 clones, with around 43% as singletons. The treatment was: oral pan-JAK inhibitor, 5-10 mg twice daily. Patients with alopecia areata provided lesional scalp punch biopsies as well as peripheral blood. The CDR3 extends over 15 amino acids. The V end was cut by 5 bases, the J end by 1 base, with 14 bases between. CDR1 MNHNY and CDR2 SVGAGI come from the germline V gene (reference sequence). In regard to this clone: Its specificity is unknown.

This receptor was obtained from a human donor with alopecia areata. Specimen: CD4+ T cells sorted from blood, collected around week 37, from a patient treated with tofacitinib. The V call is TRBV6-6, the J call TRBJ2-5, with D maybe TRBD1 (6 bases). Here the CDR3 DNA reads TGTGCCAGCAGTCCCGTGGGGGCCGGCCAAGAGACCCAGTACTTC. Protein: CASSPVGAGQETQYF.